These 25 T cell receptor beta chains share one sample of origin, sequenced in a study of blood T cells in healthy people across ages. The authors ran a second PCR of 7 to 11 cycles using a sample-barcoded 5' primer and a J-beta primer mix. TCRdb recomputed calls from the 5' RACE reads with MiXCR, one row per CDR3 protein. This sample has about 1 million distinct CDR3 sequences, with 45% found just once. The sequencing input was blood. All receptors derive from a woman in her sixties in good health.

The chain employs TRBV5-1 and TRBJ2-6; 9 bases match TRBD1. The trim removed 0 bases at V and 2 bases at J, leaving 3 bases unmatched. This CDR3 has 17 residues. Germline V gene sequence: CDR1 SGHRS, CDR2 YFSETQ. The CDR3 sequence is CASSLEGQGTGANVLTF. The CDR3 DNA reads TGCGCCAGCAGCTTGGAGGGACAGGGTACTGGGGCCAACGTCCTGACTTTC.

This chain joins TRBV5-1 and TRBJ2-7; 9 bases agree with TRBD1. Trimming removed 0 bases from V and 7 bases from J; junction bases left unmatched: 11. CDR1 is SGHRS, CDR2 YFSETQ, per germline. The CDR3 spans 16 residues. DNA of the CDR3: TGCGCCAGCAGCTTGGAGGGGACAGGGCCTAACTATGAGCAGTACTTC. This codes for CASSLEGTGPNYEQYF.

This clonotype was recorded a few times. V and J are TRBV2 and TRBJ2-1; no clear D. CDR1 is SNHLY and CDR2 is FYNNEI in the germline V gene. V was trimmed by 3 bases and J by 4 bases, leaving 4 bases between them. The CDR3 is made up of 12 amino acids. DNA of the CDR3: TGTGCCAGCAGTGATGGTTACAATGAGCAGTTCTTC. Its protein product is CASSDGYNEQFF.

This clonotype was seen more than once but under ten times. J is TRBJ1-2 and V is TRBV29-1; no clear D. Per the germline V gene, CDR1 is SQVTM and CDR2 is ANQGSEA. Deletions cut 1 base from V and 6 bases from J, with 21 bases between. The CDR3 spans 16 residues. For the CDR3, the DNA is TGCAGCGTTGAAGGGGTAGGGTTACACTCGGAGGATGGCTACACCTTC. Residues: CSVEGVGLHSEDGYTF.

This clonotype has a handful of counts. V usage is TRBV5-6 and J usage is TRBJ2-7; the match to TRBD2 covers 8 bases. The trim removed 4 bases at V and 5 bases at J, leaving 5 bases unmatched. The germline gives CDR1 SGHDT, CDR2 YYEEEE. The CDR3 covers 13 residues. CDR3 residues: CASSPGGLDEQYF. The CDR3 DNA sequence: TGTGCCAGCAGCCCGGGGGGGTTGGACGAGCAGTACTTC.

This clonotype was found a few times. The chain is built from TRBV12-3 or TRBV12-4 and TRBJ1-2, with D possibly matching TRBD1 (5 bases). The ends were cut back, 0 bases at V and 8 bases at J, with 7 bases in the middle. The CDR3 spans 12 residues. This CDR3 reads CASSLARGGYTF. The CDR3 bases are TGTGCCAGCAGTTTAGCGCGGGGCGGCTACACCTTC.

Ten or more counts support this clonotype. The chain uses TRBV27 and TRBJ1-1; D gene uncertain. The CDR3 covers 12 residues. Deletions cut 8 bases from V and 8 bases from J, with 15 bases between. Germline V gene data show CDR1 as MNHEY and CDR2 as SMNVEV (reference sequence). The CDR3 sequence is CASGGKDWEAFF. The DNA of the CDR3 is TGTGCCAGCGGAGGCAAGGATTGGGAAGCTTTCTTT.

The V gene is TRBV7-9, the J gene TRBJ1-2; D gene uncertain. This CDR3 contains 12 residues. The V end lost 6 bases, the J end lost 8 bases, and 13 bases lay between the germline ends. The germline CDR1 and CDR2 sequences are SEHNR and FQNEAQ (reference sequence). CDR3 nucleotide sequence: TGTGCCAGCAGTAGGCCTTCTGGGGGCTACACCTTC. This gives the protein CASSRPSGGYTF.

J is TRBJ1-2 and V is TRBV12-3 or TRBV12-4, with TRBD1 as a possible D gene (6 bases). The CDR3 extends over 13 amino acids. The V gene lost 7 bases and the J gene lost 6 bases, with 15 bases spanning the gap. This chain's CDR3 is CASNDQGFNGYTF. CDR3 bases: TGTGCCAGCAACGACCAGGGGTTCAATGGCTACACCTTC.

Worth noting for this clonotype: At one end, the junction sequence differs from germline, possibly due to a read error. The rearrangement joins TRBV19 to TRBJ2-1; the match to TRBD2 covers 9 bases. Germline CDR1 LNHDA, CDR2 SQIVND (reference sequence). This CDR3 comprises 16 residues. CDR3 bases: TGCGCCAGTAGTCTCGGGGCGGGAGGGCGACGAAATGAGCAGTTCTTC. It is translated as CASSLGAGGRRNEQFF.

The chain employs TRBV27 and TRBJ1-2, with 11 nucleotides matching TRBD1. J lost 8 bases, V lost 5 bases, and 7 bases had no gene match. The CDR3 length is 14 residues. Germline V CDR1 and CDR2: MNHEY, SMNVEV (reference sequence). The CDR3 DNA sequence: TGTGCCAGCAGTCCGGGACAGGGGGTGAGAGGCTACACCTTC. Protein sequence: CASSPGQGVRGYTF.

This clonotype was recorded a few times. This chain joins TRBV7-8 and TRBJ2-3, with 14 bases lining up with TRBD2. There are 17 residues in the CDR3. Germline V gene lookup returns CDR1 SGHVS and CDR2 FQNEAQ. J gave up 1 base and V 4 bases, and 4 bases lay outside the gene matches. CDR3 loop: CASSSGTSGRRTDTQYF. The CDR3 nucleotides read TGTGCCAGCAGCTCCGGGACTAGCGGGAGACGCACAGATACGCAGTATTTT.

The V call is TRBV10-3, the J call TRBJ1-2; a possible D gene is TRBD1 (6 bases). The CDR3 runs to 17 residues. Trimming cost V 7 bases and J 4 bases, with 25 bases left between them. Germline CDR1 is ENHRY and CDR2 is SYGVKD. CDR3 amino acids: CAIKAPGPGDGAYGYTF. The CDR3 nucleotides are TGTGCCATCAAAGCCCCAGGTCCAGGGGATGGTGCCTATGGCTACACCTTC.

This clonotype was observed a handful of times. This chain's CDR3 is CASSPGGETTQYF. The CDR3 DNA sequence: TGTGCCAGCAGCCCGGGGGGCGAGACGACGCAGTATTTT. The chain couples TRBV7-9 to TRBJ2-3; maybe TRBD2 (7 bases). Trimming left V 5 bases short and J 9 bases short, with 15 bases between. Germline V gene data show CDR1 as SEHNR and CDR2 as FQNEAQ (reference sequence). This CDR3 has 13 amino acids.

This clonotype was detected only a few times. This chain connects TRBV4-1 to TRBJ2-6, with D possibly being TRBD1 or TRBD2 (5 bases each). V was trimmed by 1 base and J by 0 bases, leaving 16 bases between them. The germline V gene has CDR1 MGHRA and CDR2 YSYEKL. CDR3 length: 19 residues. The chain's CDR3 is CASSQGPGTVISGANVLTF. The CDR3 coding sequence is TGCGCCAGCAGCCAAGGTCCCGGGACGGTGATCTCTGGGGCCAACGTCCTGACTTTC.

The rearrangement joins TRBV18 to TRBJ1-1; D gene ambiguous. V lost 0 bases to trimming and J lost 1 base, with 6 bases between them. There are 14 residues in the CDR3. Germline V CDR1 and CDR2: KGHSH, LQKENI. The chain's CDR3 is CASSPPGSNTEAFF. The CDR3 DNA is TGTGCCAGCTCACCACCAGGCTCGAACACTGAAGCTTTCTTT.

To note about this clonotype: One junction end does not reproduce the germline sequence, and a read error may be involved. The chain joins TRBV5-1 to TRBJ1-5; unclear D gene. Germline CDR1 and CDR2: SGHRS and YFSETQ. This CDR3 spans 14 amino acids. The CDR3 DNA is TGCGCCAGCAGCTTGGAGGGTAGCGATCAGCCCCAGCATTTT. Protein sequence: CASSLEGSDQPQHF.

This chain connects TRBV20-1 to TRBJ2-1; possible D gene TRBD1, 6 bases. The CDR3 consists of 14 residues. Per the germline V gene, CDR1 is DFQATT and CDR2 is SNEGSKA (reference sequence). The germline V and J ends were trimmed by 6 bases and 5 bases, with 17 bases remaining between them. As DNA, the CDR3 is TGCAGTGCCCATAGACAGGAGTTGGACAATGAGCAGTTCTTC. Translated: CSAHRQELDNEQFF.

The V and J genes are TRBV7-6 and TRBJ1-1, with a weak D call TRBD1 (5 bases). Germline CDR1 is SGHVS and CDR2 is FNYEAQ. Trimming removed 5 bases from V and 4 bases from J, with 17 bases in between. CDR3 size: 15 residues. In DNA form, the CDR3 reads TGTGCCAGCAGCGGGGAAGGGGTGGCGACCACTGAAGCTTTCTTT. As protein: CASSGEGVATTEAFF.

This clonotype came up once. The chain has TRBV20-1 and TRBJ1-6, with a tentative D call TRBD1 (5 bases). V was clipped by 0 bases and J by 2 bases, with 11 bases between them. This CDR3 spans 16 amino acids. From germline, CDR1 is DFQATT and CDR2 SNEGSKA (reference sequence). CDR3 sequence: CSARDGGAAYNSPLHF. The CDR3 region has the DNA TGCAGTGCTAGAGATGGAGGGGCGGCCTATAATTCACCCCTCCACTTT.

This clonotype was counted between two and nine times. The gene calls are TRBV28 and TRBJ2-7, with 11 bases that match TRBD2. The V and J ends lost 5 bases and 3 bases, in that order; junction bases with no gene match: 9. The CDR3 loop spans 16 amino acids. CDR1 and CDR2 (germline): MDHEN, SYDVKM. CDR3 residues: CASSIPPGLADYEQYF. DNA for the CDR3: TGTGCCAGCAGTATTCCTCCGGGACTAGCGGACTACGAGCAGTACTTC.

This chain connects TRBV6-6 to TRBJ2-4, with 7 bases fitting TRBD1. The CDR3 runs to 14 residues. Germline V gene data show CDR1 as MNHNY and CDR2 as SVGAGI (reference sequence). J gave up 4 bases and V 7 bases, and 7 bases lay outside the gene matches. DNA for the CDR3: TGTGCCAGCACTCCCGGGACAGTTAAAAACATTCAGTACTTC. This sequence encodes CASTPGTVKNIQYF.

The rearrangement links TRBV7-9 to TRBJ2-6; D perhaps matches TRBD1 (5 bases). Trimming stripped 3 bases from V and 2 bases from J, with 17 bases between. This CDR3 is built from 18 residues. Germline V gene sequence: CDR1 SEHNR, CDR2 FQNEAQ (reference sequence). The CDR3 region has the DNA TGTGCCAGCAGCTTCCGACAGCCCTTCCACCCTGGGGCCAACGTCCTGACTTTC. Translated, it gives CASSFRQPFHPGANVLTF.

This sequence joins TRBV28 and TRBJ2-3, with D perhaps TRBD1 (6 bases). The CDR3 is 15 amino acids. V lost 5 bases, J lost 9 bases, and 21 bases lay in between. The V gene's germline CDR1 is MDHEN and CDR2 SYDVKM. The CDR3 DNA sequence: TGTGCCAGCAGTCCTCGTGATGGGGGCACGGTAACGCAGTATTTT. It is translated as CASSPRDGGTVTQYF.

This clonotype turned up a few times. The genes are TRBV29-1 and TRBJ1-5; 8 bases fit TRBD1. Per the germline V gene, CDR1 is SQVTM and CDR2 is ANQGSEA. The CDR3 has 14 amino acids. The V gene end was trimmed by 4 bases and the J gene end by 4 bases; junction bases not matched to a gene: 6. The CDR3, as DNA: TGCAGCGTTGTGGAGGGACAGGTTAATCAGCCCCAGCATTTT. Translating gives CSVVEGQVNQPQHF. Drawing the rest from reference TRBV29-1 and TRBJ1-5, the complete variable domain is SAVISQKPSRDICQRGTSLTIQCQVDSQVTMMFWYRQQPGQSLTLIATANQGSEATYESGFVIDKFPISRPNLTFSTLTVSNMSPEDSSIYLCSVVEGQVNQPQHFGDGTRLSIL.